The 18 T cell receptor beta chains presented below share a single source sample, sequenced in a study of control samples from healthy donors and cancer patients. Method: immunoSEQ multiplex PCR; TCRdb's copy keeps in-frame clones and lacks some. The table shows under 95,000 clones, with about nine tenths occurring only once. Sequencing input: blood. Receptors were obtained from a woman in her twenties or thirties in good health.

Details on this clone: This same CDR3 is encoded by further DNA sequences in the sample. The CDR3 here is CASSLGGGGETQYF. CDR3 nucleotide sequence: TGCGCCAGCAGCTTGGGAGGGGGGGGAGAGACCCAGTACTTC. V usage is TRBV5-1 and J usage is TRBJ2-5, with D possibly being TRBD2 (7 bases). Trimming removed 0 bases at V and 4 bases at J, with 10 bases between. This CDR3 region has 14 residues. Germline V lookup: CDR1 SGHRS, CDR2 YFSETQ.

J is TRBJ1-2 and V is TRBV28; 8 bases are a match to TRBD1. The CDR3 totals 14 residues. Germline assignment: CDR1 MDHEN and CDR2 SYDVKM. Losses at the gene ends were 4 bases for V and 7 bases for J; bases not matched to a gene: 8. CDR3: CASSYGQGSSGYTF. The CDR3 DNA reads as TGTGCCAGCAGTTACGGACAGGGTTCGTCTGGCTACACCTTC.

The chain combines TRBV6-4 with TRBJ1-1; D remains unclear. Germline V gene data show CDR1 as MRHNA and CDR2 as SNTAGT. The length of the CDR3 is 14 residues. V gave up 2 bases and J gave up 1 base, with 8 bases separating them. The CDR3 bases are TGTGCCAGCAGTGACCAGGCAACGAACACTGAAGCTTTCTTT. Protein: CASSDQATNTEAFF.

The CDR3 nucleotides are TGCGCCAGCAGCTTGTTACAGACAAACACTGAAGCTTTCTTT. Its translation: CASSLLQTNTEAFF. The chain has TRBV5-1 and TRBJ1-1; D remains unclear. The V gene's germline CDR1 is SGHRS and CDR2 YFSETQ. CDR3 length equals 14 residues. Between the trimmed V and J ends, which lost 1 base and 2 bases, there was a span of 9 bases.

This clone was picked up one time. The chain couples TRBV7-8 to TRBJ1-5; D is undetermined. The CDR3 consists of 17 residues. The germline V and J ends were trimmed by 1 base and 2 bases, with 15 bases remaining between them. CDR1 SGHVS and CDR2 FQNEAQ come from the germline V gene. CDR3 in amino acids: CASSLERRGLGNQPQHF. The CDR3 DNA follows: TGTGCCAGCAGCTTAGAGAGGCGAGGTTTAGGCAATCAGCCCCAGCATTTT.

The V and J genes are TRBV30 and TRBJ1-5, with 9 bases identical to TRBD1. This CDR3 spans 15 amino acids. Germline V gives CDR1 GTSNPN, CDR2 SVGIG (reference sequence). J gave up 5 bases and V 3 bases, and 8 bases lay outside the gene matches. CDR3 bases: TGTGCCTGGAGACCGGGACAGGGAAGATATCAGCCCCAGCATTTT. This encodes CAWRPGQGRYQPQHF.

V usage is TRBV5-6 and J usage is TRBJ1-2, with unresolved D. CDR3 length: 12 amino acids. The V end was cut by 4 bases, the J end by 7 bases, with 11 bases between. In germline, CDR1 is SGHDT, CDR2 YYEEEE. CDR3 region: CASSPQDLGYTF. The CDR3 coding sequence is TGTGCCAGCAGCCCGCAGGACCTTGGCTACACCTTC.

The chain combines TRBV14 with TRBJ1-4; no firm D call. The V end was cut by 2 bases, the J end by 5 bases, with 6 bases between. Germline CDR1 and CDR2: SGHDN and FVKESK. This CDR3 is 13 amino acids long. CDR3 coding DNA: TGTGCCAGCAGCCAAAACAGAAATGAAAAACTGTTTTTT. This sequence encodes CASSQNRNEKLFF.

A single count supports this clone. The chain employs TRBV4-2 and TRBJ2-1; D perhaps matches TRBD2 (7 bases). The CDR3 is made up of 12 amino acids. V was cut by 8 bases and J by 7 bases, with 12 bases left in between. CDR1 and CDR2 from the germline V gene are LGHNA and YNFKEQ. For the CDR3, the DNA is TGTGCCAGCGGGGGGGCCGAGAATGAGCAGTTCTTC. Translated: CASGGAENEQFF.

The V call is TRBV3-1 (or the pseudogene TRBV3-2), the J call TRBJ1-5; D unresolved. Germline V gives CDR1 LGHDT, CDR2 YNNKEL (reference sequence). Trimming took off 2 bases at V and 0 bases at J, with 17 bases between the two ends. CDR3 length: 18 amino acids. The CDR3 DNA reads as TGTGCCAGCAGCCAAAGCCCTATCCTAGTCGATAGCAATCAGCCCCAGCATTTT. Translation: CASSQSPILVDSNQPQHF.

Concerning this clone itself: This same CDR3 is encoded by further DNA sequences in the sample. The chain uses TRBV3-1 (or the pseudogene TRBV3-2) and TRBJ1-2; possibly TRBD1 for D (5 bases). The CDR3 spans 14 residues. V lost 1 base, J lost 7 bases, and 13 bases lay in between. Per the germline V gene, CDR1 is LGHDT and CDR2 is YNNKEL (reference sequence). DNA of the CDR3: TGTGCCAGCAGCCAAGGACGGGCGGGGGGTGGCTACACCTTC. Amino acids: CASSQGRAGGGYTF.

This clone appeared a single time. The chain is built from TRBV5-4 and TRBJ1-6, with a weak D call TRBD1 (6 bases). V was clipped by 4 bases and J by 6 bases, with 20 bases between them. The germline CDR1 and CDR2 sequences are SGHNT and YYREEE (reference sequence). The CDR3 covers 17 residues. CDR3 protein: CASSPGGTLRGNSPLHF. CDR3 in DNA: TGTGCCAGCAGCCCGGGGGGGACACTGCGGGGTAATTCACCCCTCCACTTT.

The rearrangement links TRBV18 to TRBJ2-2; D unresolved. Germline V gene lookup returns CDR1 KGHSH and CDR2 LQKENI. Trimming removed 4 bases at V and 8 bases at J, with 5 bases between. The CDR3 extends over 11 amino acids. The CDR3 DNA reads TGTGCCAGCTCACGAATTGGGGAGCTGTTTTTT. Its translation is CASSRIGELFF.

A single count supports this clone. The chain uses TRBV16 and TRBJ2-7, with a weak D call TRBD1 (6 bases). Germline V gene lookup returns CDR1 KGHSY and CDR2 FQNENV. Deletions cut 6 bases from V and 2 bases from J, with 11 bases between. The CDR3 has 13 amino acids. The DNA for the CDR3 is TGTGCCAGCAGTCGACAGGCAACCTACGAGCAGTACTTC. This sequence encodes CASSRQATYEQYF.

The V call is TRBV5-1, the J call TRBJ2-3, with D uncertain. Looked up from germline, CDR1 is SGHRS and CDR2 is YFSETQ. The ends were cut back, 4 bases at V and 2 bases at J, with 17 bases in the middle. The CDR3 has 16 amino acids. Here the CDR3 DNA reads TGCGCCAGCAGCCCCGACTTGCGCGCTTCCACAGATACGCAGTATTTT. Its protein is CASSPDLRASTDTQYF.

Worth noting for this clone: The same CDR3 can be traced to other DNA sequences in this sample. This sequence joins TRBV18 and TRBJ1-1; a possible D gene is TRBD1 (6 bases). This CDR3 comprises 16 residues. Trimming stripped 5 bases from V and 5 bases from J, with 21 bases between. Germline assignment: CDR1 KGHSH and CDR2 LQKENI. The CDR3 sequence is CASSTQTRGEKTEAFF. DNA for the CDR3: TGTGCCAGCTCAACACAAACCAGGGGCGAGAAGACTGAAGCTTTCTTT.

This clone was picked up one time. The CDR3 bases are TGTGCCAGCAGCTATAGAGAGATGACAGATACGCAGTATTTT. This encodes CASSYREMTDTQYF. J is TRBJ2-3 and V is TRBV7-9; no reliable D call. Germline assignment: CDR1 SEHNR and CDR2 FQNEAQ (reference sequence). The V end was cut by 4 bases, the J end by 3 bases, with 11 bases between. The CDR3 extends over 14 amino acids.

This chain uses TRBV30 with TRBJ1-3; D might be TRBD1 (6 bases). This CDR3 contains 12 residues. Germline CDR1 reads GTSNPN; CDR2 reads SVGIG (reference sequence). The CDR3 region has the DNA TGTGGGACAGAAAATTCTGGAAACACCATATATTTT. This sequence encodes CGTENSGNTIYF.